Sequencing of this T cell receptor (beta chain) was carried out in a study of OX40 agonist ivuxolimab in advanced cancers. Deletions cut 3 bases from V and 3 bases from J, with 12 bases between. The germline V gene has CDR1 SNHLY and CDR2 FYNNEI. The CDR3 is 14 amino acids. This clone has a single count. The sample holds other DNA sequences that translate to the same CDR3. Sequenced by immunoSEQ multiplex PCR; TCRdb stores in-frame clones only, minus some. The table has roughly 110,000 clones, 75% to 95% seen once. The rearrangement links TRBV2 to TRBJ2-7; D unclear. Sequencing was performed on CD4+ or CD8+ T cells sorted from blood, taken in a trial of the OX40 agonist ivuxolimab. The receptor was isolated from an adult with an advanced solid tumor such as melanoma, head and neck, liver or kidney cancer. The chain's CDR3 is CASSEGAWNYEQYF. CDR3 DNA sequence: TGTGCCAGCAGTGAGGGCGCGTGGAACTACGAGCAGTACTTC.